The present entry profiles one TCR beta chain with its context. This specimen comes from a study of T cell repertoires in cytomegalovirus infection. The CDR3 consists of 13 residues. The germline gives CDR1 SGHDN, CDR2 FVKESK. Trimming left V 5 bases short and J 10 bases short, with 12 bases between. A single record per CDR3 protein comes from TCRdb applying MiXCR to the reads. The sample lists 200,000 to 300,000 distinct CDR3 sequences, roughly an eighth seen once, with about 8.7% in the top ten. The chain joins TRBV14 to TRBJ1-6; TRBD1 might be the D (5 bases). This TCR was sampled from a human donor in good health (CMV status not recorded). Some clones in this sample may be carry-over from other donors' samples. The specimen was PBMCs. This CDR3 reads CASSFQGGSPLHF. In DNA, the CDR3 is TGTGCCAGCAGCTTCCAGGGCGGCTCACCCCTCCACTTT.